The clone carrying this TCR beta chain has only a few counts. Extraction and reverse transcription of RNA yielded cDNA as the sequencing template. Using immunoSEQ multiplex PCR, the repertoire was profiled, and TCRdb retains in-frame clones only, with some absent. The sample yields roughly 140,000 clones, less than 65% seen once. This entry belongs to a study of CD8+ T cells in alopecia areata. The source material was CD8+ T cells sorted from blood. This TCR was sampled from a human donor in good health.

CDR3 region: CSVEEEDTQYF. In DNA form, the CDR3 reads TGCAGCGTTGAAGAGGAGGATACGCAGTATTTT. V usage is TRBV29-1 and J usage is TRBJ2-3; D not certain. The germline V gene encodes CDR1 SQVTM and CDR2 ANQGSEA. The CDR3 has 11 amino acids. V lost 0 bases, J lost 6 bases, and 4 bases lay in between.